Here is one T cell receptor (beta chain) with its context. This sample is part of a study of blood T cell repertoires in COVID-19. In the study overall: Spain, Italy and the United States supplied samples that represented acute and convalescent COVID-19. PBMCs, B-cell-depleted T cells, or T cells provided the cDNA or gDNA that made up the material.

Per the original methods: Cell counts per sample came from amplifying reference gene primers. The assay was immunoSEQ multiplex PCR, and TCRdb's table has in-frame clones only and misses some. The D gene and trimming were derived from the DNA, and the V and J assignments and clone size from that table. The sample includes roughly 49,000 clones, roughly 84% of them seen just once. Germline lookup yields CDR1 SGHRS and CDR2 YFSETQ. V was cut by 4 bases and J by 2 bases, with 11 bases left in between. The CDR3 has 14 amino acids. The chain recombines TRBV5-1 with TRBJ2-3; D may be TRBD1 (5 bases). The material sequenced was peripheral blood. This TCR was sampled from a man aged 45-65 years with active COVID-19. For the CDR3, the DNA is TGCGCCAGCAGCCCCTTGGGGCCCACAGATACGCAGTATTTT. Translated, it gives CASSPLGPTDTQYF.